The present T cell receptor (beta chain) was sequenced within a study of cytomegalovirus exposure and HLA in healthy donors. Findings of the study overall: An analysis that came later showed most CMV-associated TCR beta chains appearing HLA-restricted. Later work found that TCR association rates differed between HLA loci; DRB1 had the most and HLA-C the fewest. Researchers reported in a later analysis that a missense DCLRE1C variant was tied to TCR beta V- and J-gene trimming. It emerged from a later analysis that several of the most significant clusters appeared to be linked to common viral pathogens.

PCR amplification relied on 60 Vbeta primers (plus 13 Jbeta primers). Profiling relied on immunoSEQ multiplex PCR, and the TCRdb table lists in-frame clones only, not all of them. The repertoire holds about 180,000 clones, with 55% to 75% as singletons. As for this clone: Its antigen is still unknown.

The sample taken for sequencing was PBMCs. The receptor was isolated from a human donor in good health.

CDR3 DNA sequence: TGCAGCGTTGAAGATCTGTCAGGGGTCCAAGCCAAAAACATTCAGTACTTC. Its translation is CSVEDLSGVQAKNIQYF. The chain carries TRBV29-1 and TRBJ2-4, with TRBD1 as a possible D gene (6 bases). CDR1 and CDR2 from the germline V gene are SQVTM and ANQGSEA. The CDR3 length is 17 residues. V gave up 0 bases and J gave up 0 bases, with 15 bases separating them.